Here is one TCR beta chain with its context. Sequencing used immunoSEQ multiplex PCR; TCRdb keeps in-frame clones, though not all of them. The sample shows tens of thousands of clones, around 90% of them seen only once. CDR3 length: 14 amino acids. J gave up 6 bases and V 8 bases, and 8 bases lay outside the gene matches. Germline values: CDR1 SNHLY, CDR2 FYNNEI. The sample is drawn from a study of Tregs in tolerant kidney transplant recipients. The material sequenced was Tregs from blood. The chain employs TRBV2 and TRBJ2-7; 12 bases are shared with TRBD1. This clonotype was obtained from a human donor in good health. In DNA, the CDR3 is TGTGCCAGCTCCACCGGGACAGGGGGCCTCGAGCAGTACTTC. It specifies CASSTGTGGLEQYF. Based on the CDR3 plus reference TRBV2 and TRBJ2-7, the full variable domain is EPEVTQTPSHQVTQMGQEVILRCVPISNHLYFYWYRQILGQKVEFLVSFYNNEISEKSEIFDDQFSVERPDGSNFTLKIRSTKLEDSAMYFCASSTGTGGLEQYFGPGTRLTVT.